A single sample gave rise to the 32 T cell receptor beta chains below, sequenced in a study of blood T cell repertoires in COVID-19. TCRdb's table, derived via immunoSEQ multiplex PCR, lists solely in-frame clones and lacks some. The data contain roughly 250,000 clones, approximately 86% of them singletons. What was sequenced was peripheral blood. The receptors stem from a man aged 55 to 70 who had recovered from COVID-19.

This clone was counted between two and nine times. The rearrangement links TRBV4-2 to TRBJ1-5; the D gene is possibly TRBD1 (6 bases). Germline V lookup: CDR1 LGHNA, CDR2 YNFKEQ. V was pared by 1 base and J by 1 base, with 11 bases between. CDR3 length: 16 residues. The CDR3 DNA sequence: TGTGCCAGCAGCCAAGTTGATCAGGGGAGCAATCAGCCCCAGCATTTT. Translation: CASSQVDQGSNQPQHF.

This chain links TRBV5-6 with TRBJ2-7; D not certain. Germline CDR1 SGHDT, CDR2 YYEEEE. The CDR3 has 15 residues. V shed 0 bases and J shed 6 bases, with 16 bases lying between them. The CDR3 is CASSLVGKRLGEQYV. CDR3 nucleotide sequence: TGTGCCAGCAGCTTGGTCGGCAAGCGCCTTGGCGAGCAGTACGTC.

This clone was detected only a few times. The chain combines TRBV10-2 with TRBJ2-7; D unclear. Germline values: CDR1 WSHSY, CDR2 SAAADI. This CDR3 has 13 amino acids. V was trimmed by 5 bases and J by 5 bases, leaving 13 bases between them. Here the CDR3 reads CASSRRGIDEQYF. The CDR3 DNA is TGCGCCAGCAGTCGTAGAGGAATCGACGAGCAGTACTTC.

The chain is built from TRBV30 and TRBJ2-3; 8 positions agree with TRBD2. CDR1 GTSNPN and CDR2 SVGIG come from the germline V gene (reference sequence). V was clipped by 4 bases and J by 2 bases; unmatched bases: 14. The CDR3 sequence is 17 residues long. CDR3 sequence reads: CAWKTGGIPLLTDTQYF. CDR3 sequence (DNA): TGTGCCTGGAAAACGGGGGGGATCCCACTACTCACAGATACGCAGTATTTT.

The chain joins TRBV7-8 to TRBJ2-3; the match to TRBD1 covers 8 bases. The CDR3 totals 15 residues. The germline CDR1 and CDR2 sequences are SGHVS and FQNEAQ. V lost 2 bases and J lost 4; bases outside the gene matches: 5. This chain's CDR3 is CASSLTQGAADTQYF. In DNA, the CDR3 is TGTGCCAGCAGCTTAACCCAGGGGGCGGCAGATACGCAGTATTTT.

The chain carries TRBV23-1 and TRBJ2-7, with 9 bases that match TRBD2. Being an ORF, TRBV23-1 has a function that is uncertain. Germline trimming cut 3 bases from V and 3 bases from J; bases unmatched to any gene: 6. CDR3 size: 15 residues. CDR3 sequence: CASSHPGLAGYEQYV. The CDR3 nucleotides read TGCGCCAGCAGTCACCCGGGACTAGCTGGCTACGAGCAGTACGTC.

V usage is TRBV18 and J usage is TRBJ1-2, with 10 bases aligning to TRBD1. J gave up 6 bases and V 5 bases, and 3 bases lay outside the gene matches. Germline loops: CDR1 KGHSH, CDR2 LQKENI. The CDR3 is 13 residues long. In DNA form, the CDR3 reads TGTGCCAGCTCATTGGACAGGGGGAATGGCTACACCTTC. It encodes CASSLDRGNGYTF.

The V gene is TRBV19, the J gene TRBJ2-7, with D perhaps TRBD1 (5 bases). Trimming left V 2 bases short and J 4 bases short, with 9 bases between. The CDR3 is made up of 13 amino acids. Germline loops: CDR1 LNHDA, CDR2 SQIVND (reference sequence). The CDR3 bases are TGTGCCAGTAGTATAACAGGCCTATACGAGCAGTACTTC. Translated: CASSITGLYEQYF.

This chain uses TRBV7-7 with TRBJ2-5; TRBD1 might be the D (6 bases). Germline V CDR1 and CDR2: SSHAT, FNYEAQ (reference sequence). The CDR3 is made up of 13 amino acids. V lost 1 base and J lost 7, with 10 bases in between. The CDR3 DNA follows: TGTGCCAGCAGCTTAGAGCCAGGGGTGACCCAGTACTTC. Translating gives CASSLEPGVTQYF.

V is TRBV18 and J is TRBJ2-5; D remains ambiguous. Deletions cut 6 bases from V and 2 bases from J, with 13 bases between. Germline V gene lookup returns CDR1 KGHSH and CDR2 LQKENI. The CDR3 runs 14 residues. CDR3 loop: CASSETTLQETQYF. CDR3 DNA sequence: TGTGCCAGCTCCGAGACAACCCTTCAAGAGACCCAGTACTTC.

The genes are TRBV19 and TRBJ2-2, with D possibly matching TRBD1 (5 bases). The CDR3 has 17 residues. In germline, CDR1 is LNHDA, CDR2 SQIVND (reference sequence). V was clipped by 3 bases and J by 10 bases, with 24 bases between them. The CDR3 sequence is CASSMYQFDRASEELFF. CDR3 DNA: TGTGCCAGTAGTATGTATCAATTCGACAGAGCCTCAGAGGAGCTGTTTTTT. Supplemented by reference TRBV19 and TRBJ2-2, the full variable domain reads DGGITQSPKYLFRKEGQNVTLSCEQNLNHDAMYWYRQDPGQGLRLIYYSQIVNDFQKGDIAEGYSVSREKKESFPLTVTSAQKNPTAFYLCASSMYQFDRASEELFFGEGSRLTVL.

V and J are TRBV12-5 and TRBJ1-2; D is unclear. Germline CDR1 and CDR2: LGHNT and FRNRAP. Trimming pared 4 bases from V and 4 bases from J, leaving 16 bases between. The CDR3 runs 15 residues. DNA of the CDR3: TGTGCTAGTGGTTCGACCCTCAGCGGAAGCTATGGCTACACCTTC. It specifies CASGSTLSGSYGYTF.

The chain links TRBV7-2 to TRBJ2-1; 14 nucleotides agree with TRBD2. This CDR3 region has 15 residues. Germline lookup yields CDR1 SGHTA and CDR2 FQGNSA. Losses at the gene ends were 5 bases for V and 9 bases for J; bases not matched to a gene: 6. CDR3 sequence (DNA): TGTGCCAGCAGCATGACTAGCGGGGGGGCCACTGAGCAGTTCTTC. It is translated as CASSMTSGGATEQFF.

With regard to this clone: Other DNA sequences from this sample encode an identical CDR3 as well. The rearrangement joins TRBV5-1 to TRBJ2-7; TRBD2 is a possible D gene (5 bases). The V gene's germline CDR1 is SGHRS and CDR2 YFSETQ. CDR3 length: 15 residues. V was trimmed by 0 bases and J by 2 bases, leaving 12 bases between them. This CDR3 is CASSLGDTRTYEQYF. DNA of the CDR3: TGCGCCAGCAGCTTGGGGGATACTAGGACCTACGAGCAGTACTTC.

The chain joins TRBV7-8 to TRBJ1-3; D remains ambiguous. Germline V gene lookup returns CDR1 SGHVS and CDR2 FQNEAQ. The V end was cut by 1 base, the J end by 0 bases, with 10 bases between. This CDR3 region has 16 residues. In nucleotides, the CDR3 is TGTGCCAGCAGCTTAGTATCTGCGATCTCTGGAAACACCATATATTTT. This encodes CASSLVSAISGNTIYF.

This clone was recorded only once. The chain is built from TRBV9 and TRBJ2-3; perhaps TRBD2 as D (5 bases). V lost 0 bases and J lost 4, with 12 bases in between. This CDR3 is built from 15 residues. CDR1 and CDR2 (germline): SGDLS, YYNGEE. CDR3 in amino acids: CASSVAGSAADTQYF. DNA of the CDR3: TGTGCCAGCAGCGTAGCTGGGAGCGCGGCAGATACGCAGTATTTT.

This sequence joins TRBV5-4 and TRBJ2-1, with a weak D call TRBD2 (6 bases). V dropped 4 bases and J dropped 7 bases, with 12 bases sitting between them. CDR3 length equals 13 residues. Per the germline V gene, CDR1 is SGHNT and CDR2 is YYREEE (reference sequence). CDR3 bases: TGTGCCAGCAGCCCGGAGGGTCGGAATGAGCAGTTCTTC. Translation: CASSPEGRNEQFF.

The chain couples TRBV24-1 to TRBJ2-5, with 10 bases that match TRBD2. CDR1 KGHDR and CDR2 SFDVKD come from the germline V gene. V shed 2 bases, J shed 4 bases, and the junction held 9 bases outside the gene matches. The CDR3 runs to 17 residues. CDR3 protein: CATSDSARERGGETQYF. In nucleotides, the CDR3 is TGTGCCACCAGTGATTCCGCTAGGGAGCGGGGGGGAGAGACCCAGTACTTC.

The genes are TRBV5-8 and TRBJ2-2, with 7 positions matching TRBD1. CDR1 is SGHTS and CDR2 is YDEGEE in the germline V gene. The CDR3 has 13 amino acids. V shed 5 bases and J 8 bases; nucleotides not matched to a gene: 6. The CDR3 loop reads CASSPHRGGELFF. For the CDR3, the DNA is TGTGCCAGCAGTCCCCACAGGGGAGGGGAGCTGTTTTTT.

This chain joins TRBV12-5 and TRBJ2-2; 12 bases fit TRBD2. The V gene end was trimmed by 0 bases and the J gene end by 5 bases; junction bases not matched to a gene: 4. Germline V gives CDR1 LGHNT, CDR2 FRNRAP. The CDR3 extends over 17 amino acids. The CDR3 nucleotides are TGTGCTAGTGGTTTGGTCCTAGCGGGGGGGTGGACCGGGGAGCTGTTTTTT. Translating gives CASGLVLAGGWTGELFF. The full variable domain, with the rest looked up from reference TRBV12-5 and TRBJ2-2, is DARVTQTPRHKVTEMGQEVTMRCQPILGHNTVFWYRQTMMQGLELLAYFRNRAPLDDSGMPKDRFSAEMPDATLATLKIQPSEPRDSAVYFCASGLVLAGGWTGELFFGEGSRLTVL.

This chain joins TRBV28 and TRBJ1-2; D may be TRBD1 (5 bases). Germline V lookup: CDR1 MDHEN, CDR2 SYDVKM. The CDR3 runs 13 residues. Between the trimmed V and J ends, which lost 6 bases and 5 bases, there was a span of 13 bases. DNA of the CDR3: TGTGCCAGCAGCCGCCTGACAGCGTATGGCTACACCTTC. Protein product: CASSRLTAYGYTF.

V is TRBV6-5 and J is TRBJ2-7; D is perhaps TRBD2 (6 bases). Trimming took off 6 bases at V and 4 bases at J, with 16 bases between the two ends. The CDR3 length is 14 residues. The V gene's germline CDR1 is MNHEY and CDR2 SVGAGI. In DNA, the CDR3 is TGTGCCAGCAGGCTCCGGGACTCAGCATACGAGCAGTACGTC. Protein: CASRLRDSAYEQYV.

V gene TRBV6-5 combines with J gene TRBJ1-5, with 7 bases identical to TRBD1. V lost 0 bases and J lost 3; bases outside the gene matches: 5. The CDR3 runs 16 residues. Germline lookup yields CDR1 MNHEY and CDR2 SVGAGI. The CDR3 nucleotides read TGTGCCAGCAGTTACTCCCCCGGACAGGACAATCAGCCCCAGCATTTT. It yields the protein CASSYSPGQDNQPQHF.

The V call is TRBV6-6, the J call TRBJ1-2; D ambiguous. The germline V gene encodes CDR1 MNHNY and CDR2 SVGAGI (reference sequence). The CDR3 loop spans 14 amino acids. Trimming cost V 10 bases and J 0 bases, with 15 bases left between them. For the CDR3, the DNA is TGTGCCACCCTACTTGGCCAGGCTAACTATGGCTACACCTTC. Its protein is CATLLGQANYGYTF.

The rearrangement joins TRBV7-4 to TRBJ2-3; D unclear. With 2 bases removed from V and 0 bases from J, the gap between germline ends came to 6 bases. CDR1 is SGHVT, CDR2 SQSDAQ, per germline. There are 14 residues in the CDR3. Here the CDR3 reads CASSLNTSTDTQYF. CDR3 sequence (DNA): TGTGCCAGCAGCTTAAACACAAGCACAGATACGCAGTATTTT.

The chain employs TRBV30 and TRBJ1-6; possible D gene TRBD1, 5 bases. The CDR3 runs to 15 residues. Per germline, CDR1 GTSNPN and CDR2 SVGIG (reference sequence). Trimming left V 2 bases short and J 1 base short, with 9 bases between. In DNA, the CDR3 is TGTGCCTGGAGTATGGGGGGATCCTATAATTCACCCCTCCACTTT. Its protein is CAWSMGGSYNSPLHF.

The chain combines TRBV27 with TRBJ2-1; TRBD1 matches 9 bases. Germline trimming cut 6 bases from V and 9 bases from J; bases unmatched to any gene: 18. The CDR3 has 17 residues. Per germline, CDR1 MNHEY and CDR2 SMNVEV (reference sequence). The CDR3 DNA is TGTGCCAGCAGGAAATCCGGGACAGGGTTATCGAACCCTGAGCAGTTCTTC. Its translation: CASRKSGTGLSNPEQFF.

The chain recombines TRBV24-1 with TRBJ1-6; TRBD1 aligns across 9 bases. With 2 bases clipped from V and 5 bases from J, the junction kept 3 bases outside the gene matches. Germline V gene data show CDR1 as KGHDR and CDR2 as SFDVKD. The CDR3 totals 16 residues. CDR3 sequence: CATSDSRTGDNSPLHF. DNA of the CDR3: TGTGCCACCAGTGATTCGAGGACAGGGGATAATTCACCCCTCCACTTT.

The V gene is TRBV5-6, the J gene TRBJ2-3, with TRBD1 matching 8 bases. Germline CDR1 SGHDT, CDR2 YYEEEE. CDR3 length equals 15 residues. Trimming removed 0 bases from V and 3 bases from J; junction bases left unmatched: 3. CDR3 in amino acids: CASSLGQGWTDTQYF. CDR3 coding DNA: TGTGCCAGCAGCTTGGGACAGGGGTGGACAGATACGCAGTATTTT.

For the CDR3, the DNA is TGTGCCAGCAGCTTAGAGGGCGGGGTTGCGGTAAATGAGCAGTTCTTC. Translation gives CASSLEGGVAVNEQFF. The V gene is TRBV11-2, the J gene TRBJ2-1; perhaps TRBD2 as D (6 bases). The V and J ends lost 0 bases and 7 bases respectively, with 16 bases between them. Germline V gives CDR1 SGHAT, CDR2 FQNNGV. This CDR3 comprises 16 residues.

The rearrangement uses TRBV19 and TRBJ1-5; a possible D gene is TRBD1 (5 bases). Germline loops: CDR1 LNHDA, CDR2 SQIVND (reference sequence). This CDR3 is built from 12 residues. Trimming took 5 bases from V and 7 from J, leaving 9 bases between them. Here the CDR3 DNA reads TGTGCCAGTAGTGCCCGACAGCAGCCCCAGCATTTT. Residues: CASSARQQPQHF.

Regarding this clone: This CDR3 is also generated by other DNA sequences in the sample. The chain links TRBV9 to TRBJ2-3; a weak D match, TRBD1 (6 bases). Germline V gene data show CDR1 as SGDLS and CDR2 as YYNGEE. With 0 bases removed from V and 6 bases from J, the gap between germline ends came to 14 bases. The CDR3 is 15 residues long. This chain's CDR3 is CASSVGGTRGDTQYF. The CDR3 bases are TGTGCCAGCAGCGTAGGTGGGACACGTGGGGATACGCAGTATTTT.